These 26 T cell receptor beta chains were sequenced from one sample in a study of CD8 T cells in Susac syndrome. RNA was extracted with the RNeasy kit, and a quantity of about 0.45 to 1 ug was reverse transcribed using random hexamers. From the immunoSEQ multiplex PCR reads, TCRdb called clonotypes with MiXCR, one entry per CDR3 protein. The sample contains some 150,000 distinct CDR3 sequences, 95% of which appear only once. The sample taken for sequencing was CD8+ T cells from PBMCs. Every receptor here comes from a human donor with multiple sclerosis.

CDR3 in DNA: TGTGCCAGCAGCTTGGCGGGGGGGAGCTCCTACGAGCAGTACGTC. Its translation: CASSLAGGSSYEQYV. The chain has TRBV5-6 and TRBJ2-7; the match to TRBD2 covers 8 bases. CDR1 is SGHDT and CDR2 is YYEEEE in the germline V gene. The V segment lost 0 bases and the J segment 0 bases; nucleotides outside the gene matches: 2. There are 15 residues in the CDR3.

This sequence joins TRBV25-1 and TRBJ2-4; TRBD1 agrees at 7 bases. The trim removed 4 bases at V and 0 bases at J, leaving 9 bases unmatched. Germline CDR1 and CDR2: MGHDK and SYGVNS. The CDR3 has 17 amino acids. DNA for the CDR3: TGTGCCAGCAGTGCTCAAGGCGGACAGGCAGCCAAAAACATTCAGTACTTC. Residues: CASSAQGGQAAKNIQYF.

The chain couples TRBV6-1 to TRBJ1-6, with D possibly matching TRBD1 (5 bases). CDR3 length: 16 amino acids. Trimming cost V 4 bases and J 7 bases, with 17 bases left between them. The germline gives CDR1 MNHNS, CDR2 SASEGT. The CDR3 is CASSVHDRFINSPLHF. CDR3 in DNA: TGTGCCAGCAGTGTCCATGACAGATTCATCAATTCACCCCTCCACTTT.

V and J are TRBV6-5 and TRBJ2-3; perhaps TRBD1 as D (6 bases). Trimming cost V 2 bases and J 3 bases, with 9 bases left between them. The CDR3 sequence is 14 residues long. Germline V gives CDR1 MNHEY, CDR2 SVGAGI. CDR3 sequence reads: CASSYGGLTDTQYF. DNA of the CDR3: TGTGCCAGCAGTTACGGGGGCCTTACAGATACGCAGTATTTT.

This clonotype appeared a few times. V is TRBV6-2 or TRBV6-3 and J is TRBJ2-1; D remains ambiguous. The V gene lost 2 bases and the J gene lost 6 bases, with 5 bases spanning the gap. The CDR3 is 12 amino acids. Germline loops: CDR1 MNHEY, CDR2 SVGEGT. The DNA for the CDR3 is TGTGCCAGCAGTTACGGTGGCAATGAGCAGTTCTTC. Translating it yields CASSYGGNEQFF.

This sequence joins TRBV20-1 and TRBJ2-5; D may be TRBD1 (6 bases). Germline CDR1 and CDR2: DFQATT and SNEGSKA (reference sequence). The CDR3 runs to 15 residues. The V end lost 5 bases, the J end lost 2 bases, and 18 bases lay between the germline ends. The CDR3 DNA reads TGCAGTGCTTCCCGCAGGGGTACAGGACAAGAGACCCAGTACTTC. Its translation is CSASRRGTGQETQYF.

The chain combines TRBV6-2 or TRBV6-3 with TRBJ2-1; D call uncertain. The V and J ends lost 5 bases and 0 bases respectively, with 14 bases between them. The germline gives CDR1 MNHEY, CDR2 SVGEGT. CDR3 length: 16 amino acids. The CDR3 loop is CASSNPKTRSYNEQFF. For the CDR3, the DNA is TGTGCCAGCAGTAACCCCAAGACTCGCTCCTACAATGAGCAGTTCTTC.

The chain combines TRBV12-3 or TRBV12-4 with TRBJ1-4; D uncertain. Trimming removed 2 bases at V and 6 bases at J, with 10 bases between. The CDR3 consists of 14 residues. CDR3 loop: CASSLTPSDEKLFF. In nucleotides, the CDR3 is TGTGCCAGCAGTTTAACCCCTTCGGATGAAAAACTGTTTTTT.

The V and J genes are TRBV7-9 and TRBJ1-1; D possibly corresponds to TRBD1 (6 bases). CDR3 size: 16 residues. Trimming left V 0 bases short and J 0 bases short, with 11 bases between. Per the germline V gene, CDR1 is SEHNR and CDR2 is FQNEAQ (reference sequence). The CDR3, as DNA: TGTGCCAGCAGCTTAGCCGGGCAGGGGATGAACACTGAAGCTTTCTTT. Its translation is CASSLAGQGMNTEAFF.

The chain links TRBV27 to TRBJ1-2, with TRBD1 matching 10 bases. V lost 8 bases, J lost 3 bases, and 9 bases stayed unmatched. Looked up from germline, CDR1 is MNHEY and CDR2 is SMNVEV (reference sequence). The CDR3 consists of 15 residues. DNA for the CDR3: TGTGCCAGCGGAGCCCCGGGACAGGGGCACTATGGCTACACCTTC. It is translated as CASGAPGQGHYGYTF.

The chain uses TRBV16 and TRBJ2-3; D is unclear. Trimming stripped 5 bases from V and 3 bases from J, with 6 bases between. The CDR3 extends over 12 amino acids. Germline CDR1 reads KGHSY; CDR2 reads FQNENV. This chain's CDR3 is CASSIETDTQYF. The DNA of the CDR3 is TGTGCCAGCAGCATCGAAACAGATACGCAGTATTTT.

The rearrangement joins TRBV27 to TRBJ2-5; D assignment may be TRBD1 or TRBD2 (5 bases each). Germline V gives CDR1 MNHEY, CDR2 SMNVEV (reference sequence). V lost 5 bases and J 5 bases, leaving 18 bases between the germline ends. This CDR3 has 15 amino acids. The CDR3 bases are TGTGCCAGCAGTCTCGGGACCGCGACCTTGGAGACCCAGTACTTC. Residues: CASSLGTATLETQYF.

The V and J genes are TRBV18 and TRBJ1-2; the D gene is possibly TRBD1 (5 bases). The germline V gene encodes CDR1 KGHSH and CDR2 LQKENI. The CDR3 is 16 residues long. Trimming removed 3 bases at V and 0 bases at J, with 14 bases between. DNA of the CDR3: TGTGCCAGCTCACCCAGGGACCAGGGAGCTAACTATGGCTACACCTTC. Its protein product is CASSPRDQGANYGYTF.

The chain couples TRBV29-1 to TRBJ1-2; D not certain. This CDR3 is built from 12 residues. The germline V and J ends were trimmed by 0 bases and 8 bases, with 10 bases remaining between them. The V gene's germline CDR1 is SQVTM and CDR2 ANQGSEA. The CDR3 DNA reads as TGCAGCGTTGAAGACGGGTCGGGAGGCTACACCTTC. The encoded protein is CSVEDGSGGYTF.

The chain employs TRBV5-6 and TRBJ2-7; D may correspond to TRBD1 or TRBD2 (5 bases each). The V and J ends lost 1 base and 2 bases respectively, with 7 bases between them. Germline V lookup: CDR1 SGHDT, CDR2 YYEEEE. CDR3 size: 13 residues. CDR3 loop: CASSLWGPYEQYV. The DNA for the CDR3 is TGTGCCAGCAGCTTGTGGGGACCCTACGAGCAGTACGTC.

This chain joins TRBV12-3 or TRBV12-4 and TRBJ2-5; D gene ambiguous. This CDR3 spans 15 amino acids. V was clipped by 3 bases and J by 2 bases, with 13 bases between them. The CDR3 here is CASSFQRVGQETQYF. CDR3 nucleotide sequence: TGTGCCAGCAGTTTCCAAAGGGTCGGACAAGAGACCCAGTACTTC.

The chain is built from TRBV29-1 and TRBJ2-3, with D maybe TRBD2 (5 bases). The CDR3 is 12 amino acids. CDR1 is SQVTM and CDR2 is ANQGSEA in the germline V gene. V lost 4 bases, J lost 3 bases, and 8 bases lay in between. The CDR3 loop is CSVGERTDTQYF. CDR3 coding DNA: TGCAGCGTTGGGGAGAGGACAGATACGCAGTATTTT.

The chain employs TRBV20-1 and TRBJ1-2; unclear D gene. The CDR3 has 13 amino acids. CDR1 DFQATT and CDR2 SNEGSKA come from the germline V gene (reference sequence). V was cut by 6 bases and J by 5 bases, with 16 bases left in between. The CDR3 reads CSAPLDVGYGYTF. The CDR3 DNA reads TGCAGTGCCCCGCTGGATGTGGGATATGGCTACACCTTC.

V and J are TRBV25-1 and TRBJ2-1, with D possibly matching TRBD2 (6 bases). This CDR3 is built from 12 residues. Per germline, CDR1 MGHDK and CDR2 SYGVNS. V dropped 3 bases and J dropped 9 bases, with 9 bases sitting between them. CDR3 nucleotide sequence: TGTGCCAGCAGTGAGATGGGAGGTGAGCAGTTCTTC. Amino acids: CASSEMGGEQFF.

J is TRBJ1-1 and V is TRBV29-1; D might be TRBD1 (5 bases). CDR3 length: 12 residues. Trimming cost V 6 bases and J 1 base, with 9 bases left between them. Germline CDR1 SQVTM, CDR2 ANQGSEA. CDR3 sequence (DNA): TGCAGCGTCGATGGACAGAACACTGAAGCTTTCTTT. As protein: CSVDGQNTEAFF.

This chain connects TRBV27 to TRBJ2-1; TRBD2 aligns across 11 bases. The CDR3 consists of 15 residues. Germline V gene lookup returns CDR1 MNHEY and CDR2 SMNVEV (reference sequence). The ends lost 6 bases at V and 9 bases at J; junction bases unmatched: 10. The CDR3 coding sequence is TGTGCCAGCAGGGCTCTTAGCGGGGGGGCGAGTGAGCAGTTCTTC. This encodes CASRALSGGASEQFF.

The chain recombines TRBV14 with TRBJ1-1; D possibly corresponds to TRBD1 (5 bases). This CDR3 region has 15 residues. V lost 4 bases, J lost 4 bases, and 16 bases lay in between. Germline CDR1 reads SGHDN; CDR2 reads FVKESK. The CDR3 coding sequence is TGTGCCAGCAGCCCGGACGTAATGGGGGGCACTGAAGCTTTCTTT. This translates into CASSPDVMGGTEAFF.

The V gene is TRBV12-3 or TRBV12-4, the J gene TRBJ1-1; D is ambiguous. Between the trimmed V and J ends, which lost 5 bases and 4 bases, there was a span of 8 bases. The CDR3 is 12 amino acids. The CDR3 loop reads CASSRTGTEAFF. CDR3 DNA: TGTGCCAGCAGTAGAACGGGCACTGAAGCTTTCTTT.

The V gene is TRBV7-8, the J gene TRBJ1-1; D is perhaps TRBD1 (6 bases). V lost 5 bases, J lost 10 bases, and 14 bases lay in between. The CDR3 consists of 12 residues. Germline V lookup: CDR1 SGHVS, CDR2 FQNEAQ. Here the CDR3 reads CASSPDRSGAFF. The CDR3 nucleotides are TGTGCCAGCAGCCCAGACAGGTCCGGAGCTTTCTTT.

This chain connects TRBV6-5 to TRBJ2-5; TRBD2 aligns across 8 bases. V lost 2 bases to trimming and J lost 5 bases; unmatched junction nucleotides: 16. This CDR3 is 18 amino acids long. Looked up from germline, CDR1 is MNHEY and CDR2 is SVGAGI. The chain's CDR3 is CASSYGWKAGDQGETQYF. The CDR3 DNA is TGTGCCAGCAGTTACGGCTGGAAAGCGGGGGACCAGGGGGAGACCCAGTACTTC.

V gene TRBV4-1 combines with J gene TRBJ1-2; D is unresolved. In germline, CDR1 is MGHRA, CDR2 YSYEKL. Trimming removed 0 bases at V and 2 bases at J, with 7 bases between. The CDR3 is 14 residues long. The DNA for the CDR3 is TGCGCCAGCAGCCAAGACGCGGGAAACTATGGCTACACCTTC. This encodes CASSQDAGNYGYTF.